This TCR beta chain was captured in a study of monozygotic twins with inflammatory bowel disease. The team made cDNA by running eight separate reactions for each sample. UMIs that had a 6-nucleotide sample barcode were put in using template switching. TCRdb reanalyzed the 5' RACE reads, giving one entry per CDR3 protein sequence and no DNA. With around 370,000 distinct CDR3 sequences in the sample, the ten largest clones hold 2.5% to 3%. Germline CDR1 SEHNR, CDR2 FQNEAQ (reference sequence). This CDR3 comprises 14 residues. About this clonotype: Its antigen is not identified.

Points from the study as a whole: A single strong clonotype or signal linked to IBD was not supported. In patient repertoires, differing immunosuppressive treatments may have added some variability.

The clonotype originates from a human donor with ulcerative colitis or Crohn's disease, or a healthy co-twin of an affected twin (not recorded which). V usage is TRBV7-9 and J usage is TRBJ2-5; TCRdb reports TRBD1, a call that lacks DNA to check it against. Sequenced: blood. CDR3 amino acids: CASRVQGVIETQYF. The variable domain in full, completed from reference TRBV7-9 and TRBJ2-5, reads DTGVSQNPRHKITKRGQNVTFRCDPISEHNRLYWYRQTLGQGPEFLTYFQNEAQLEKSRLLSDRFSAERPKGSFSTLEIQRTEQGDSAMYLCASRVQGVIETQYFGPGTRLLVL.